This TCR beta chain is from a study of T cells in Graves' hyperthyroidism and ophthalmopathy. This clonotype was recorded at least ten times. It was RNA transcripts that yielded the amplified TCR beta CDR3 regions. The primer set for the first-round RT-PCR of the TCR CDR3 was HTBI. TCRdb passed the multiplex PCR reads through MiXCR, listing each CDR3 protein once. This sample carries hundreds of thousands of distinct CDR3 sequences, roughly 15% of them seen once, and the ten largest clones take over 10%. The V gene end was trimmed by 5 bases and the J gene end by 2 bases; junction bases not matched to a gene: 4. Germline V gene data show CDR1 as ENHRY and CDR2 as SYGVKD. The CDR3 has 14 amino acids.

The TCR sequence derives from a man between 18 and 35 years old with Graves' ophthalmopathy. The chain combines TRBV10-3 with TRBJ2-7; TRBD1 matches at 9 bases. The sample consisted of blood. The DNA of the CDR3 is TGTGCCATCAGTCCCGGGACAGGGACCTACGAGCAGTACTTC. This gives the protein CAISPGTGTYEQYF.